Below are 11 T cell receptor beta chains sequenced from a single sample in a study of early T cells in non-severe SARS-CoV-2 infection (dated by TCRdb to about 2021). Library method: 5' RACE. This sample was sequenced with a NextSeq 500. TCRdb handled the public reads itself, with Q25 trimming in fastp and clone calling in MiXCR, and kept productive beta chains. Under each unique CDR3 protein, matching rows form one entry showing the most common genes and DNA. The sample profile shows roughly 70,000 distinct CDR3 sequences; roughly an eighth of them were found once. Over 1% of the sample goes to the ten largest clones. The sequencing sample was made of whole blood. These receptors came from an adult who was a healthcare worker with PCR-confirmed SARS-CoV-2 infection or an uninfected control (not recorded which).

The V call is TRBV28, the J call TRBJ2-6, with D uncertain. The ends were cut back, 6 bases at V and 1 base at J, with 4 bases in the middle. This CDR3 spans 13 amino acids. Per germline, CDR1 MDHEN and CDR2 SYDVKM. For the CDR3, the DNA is TGTGCCAGCAGGAGATCTGGGGCCAACGTCCTGACTTTC. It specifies CASRRSGANVLTF. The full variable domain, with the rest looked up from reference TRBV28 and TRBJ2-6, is DVKVTQSSRYLVKRTGEKVFLECVQDMDHENMFWYRQDPGLGLRLIYFSYDVKMKEKGDIPEGYSVSREKKERFSLILESASTNQTSMYLCASRRSGANVLTFGAGSRLTVL.

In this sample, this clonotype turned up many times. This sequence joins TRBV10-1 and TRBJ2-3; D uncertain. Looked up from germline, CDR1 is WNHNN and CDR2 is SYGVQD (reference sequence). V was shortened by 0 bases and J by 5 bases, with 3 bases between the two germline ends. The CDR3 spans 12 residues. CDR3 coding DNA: TGCGCCAGCAGTGAGTCGGTAGATACGCAGTATTTT. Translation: CASSESVDTQYF.

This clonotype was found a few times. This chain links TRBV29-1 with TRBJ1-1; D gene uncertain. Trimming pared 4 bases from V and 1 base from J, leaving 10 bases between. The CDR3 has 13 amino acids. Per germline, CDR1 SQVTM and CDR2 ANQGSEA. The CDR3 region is CSVGDLGNTEAFF. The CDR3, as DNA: TGCAGCGTTGGGGATTTGGGGAACACTGAAGCTTTCTTT.

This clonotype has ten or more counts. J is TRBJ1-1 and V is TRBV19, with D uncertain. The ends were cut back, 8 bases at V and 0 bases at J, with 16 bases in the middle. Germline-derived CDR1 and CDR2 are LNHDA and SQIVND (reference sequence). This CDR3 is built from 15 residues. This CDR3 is CASVERPTMNTEAFF. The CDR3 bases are TGTGCCAGTGTTGAGAGACCTACAATGAACACTGAAGCTTTCTTT. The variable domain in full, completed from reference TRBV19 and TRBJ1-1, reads DGGITQSPKYLFRKEGQNVTLSCEQNLNHDAMYWYRQDPGQGLRLIYYSQIVNDFQKGDIAEGYSVSREKKESFPLTVTSAQKNPTAFYLCASVERPTMNTEAFFGQGTRLTVV.

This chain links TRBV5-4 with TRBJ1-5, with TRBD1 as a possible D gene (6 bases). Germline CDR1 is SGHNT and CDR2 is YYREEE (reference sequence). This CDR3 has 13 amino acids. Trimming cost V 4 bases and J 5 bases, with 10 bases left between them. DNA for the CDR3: TGTGCCAGCAGCCAGGACAGTTATCAGCCCCAGCATTTT. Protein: CASSQDSYQPQHF.

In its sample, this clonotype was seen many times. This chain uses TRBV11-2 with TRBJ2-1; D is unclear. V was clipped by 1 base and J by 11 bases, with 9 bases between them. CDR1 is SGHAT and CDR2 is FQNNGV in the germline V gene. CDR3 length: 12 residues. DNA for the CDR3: TGTGCCAGCAGCTTAGGCGGCCCAAAGCAGTTCTTC. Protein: CASSLGGPKQFF.

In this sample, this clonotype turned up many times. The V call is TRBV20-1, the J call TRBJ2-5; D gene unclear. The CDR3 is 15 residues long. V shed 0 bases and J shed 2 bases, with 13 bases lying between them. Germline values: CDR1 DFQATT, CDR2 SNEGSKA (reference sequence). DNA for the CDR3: TGCAGTGCTAGAGAATATAAGCAGTTACAAGAGACCCAGTACTTC. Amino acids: CSAREYKQLQETQYF.

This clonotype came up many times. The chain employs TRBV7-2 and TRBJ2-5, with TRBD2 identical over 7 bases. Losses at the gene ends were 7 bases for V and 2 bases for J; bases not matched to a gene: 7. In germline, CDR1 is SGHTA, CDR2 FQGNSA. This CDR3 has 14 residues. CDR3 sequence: CASTAPGGQETQYF. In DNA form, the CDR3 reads TGTGCCAGCACCGCCCCGGGGGGACAAGAGACCCAGTACTTC.

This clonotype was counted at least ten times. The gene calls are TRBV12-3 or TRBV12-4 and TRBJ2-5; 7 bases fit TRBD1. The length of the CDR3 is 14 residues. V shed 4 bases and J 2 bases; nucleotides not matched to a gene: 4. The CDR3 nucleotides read TGTGCCAGCAGTTCACCGGGACAGCAAGAGACCCAGTACTTC. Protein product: CASSSPGQQETQYF.

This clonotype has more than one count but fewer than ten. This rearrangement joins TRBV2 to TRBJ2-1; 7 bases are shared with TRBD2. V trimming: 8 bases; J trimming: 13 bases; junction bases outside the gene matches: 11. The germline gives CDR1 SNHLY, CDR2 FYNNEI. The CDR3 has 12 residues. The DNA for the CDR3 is TGTGCCAGCTGGCAGCGGGATGCTCATCAGTTCTTC. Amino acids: CASWQRDAHQFF.

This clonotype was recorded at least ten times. CDR3 bases: TGTGCCAGCAGCTTCCAGGTCGAGCAGCCCCAGCATTTT. Protein sequence: CASSFQVEQPQHF. The chain joins TRBV7-2 to TRBJ1-5; D is unclear. V was trimmed by 3 bases and J by 7 bases, leaving 10 bases between them. CDR1 and CDR2 (germline): SGHTA, FQGNSA. The CDR3 loop spans 13 amino acids.